The rows below give T cell receptor beta chains drawn from one sample of a study of T cell responses to AZD1222 COVID-19 vaccine. Produced via immunoSEQ multiplex PCR; TCRdb's table is partial and in-frame only. Here the sample spans around 79,000 clones, roughly nine tenths being singletons. The source was peripheral blood, collected on day 0 of AZD1222 vaccination. The source is an adult in good health. CDR3s include the opening cysteine and the closing phenylalanine or tryptophan. D genes are given only for firm matches. The size field is filled for only some rows; it gives once, few, many or a size class.

j_gene | d_gene | v_gene | abundance | CDR3aa | CDR3nt
TRBJ2-6 | TRBD1 | TRBV18 | NA | CASSPEGTGTVGANVLTF | TGTGCCAGCTCACCTGAAGGGACAGGGACGGTCGGGGCCAACGTCCTGACTTTC
TRBJ1-1 | NA | TRBV5-4 | NA | CASSDGGSMNTEAFF | TGTGCCAGCAGTGACGGAGGCTCAATGAACACTGAAGCTTTCTTT
TRBJ2-1 | NA | TRBV5-5 | NA | CASSLAGNSYNEQFF | TGTGCCAGCAGCTTGGCAGGGAACTCCTACAATGAGCAGTTCTTC
TRBJ1-5 | NA | TRBV19 | NA | CASRTGLFSNQPQHF | TGTGCCAGTCGAACAGGGTTGTTTAGCAATCAGCCCCAGCATTTT
TRBJ1-2 | NA | TRBV19 | once | CASSISGKSNYGYTF | TGTGCCAGTAGTATCTCGGGGAAGTCTAACTATGGCTACACCTTC
TRBJ2-7 | NA | TRBV5-6 | NA | CASSPDSNYEQYF | TGTGCCAGCAGCCCAGACAGTAACTACGAGCAGTACTTC
TRBJ2-1 | TRBD2 | TRBV2 | NA | CASMRLAGPRDEQFF | TGTGCCAGCATGCGACTAGCGGGACCTAGGGATGAGCAGTTCTTC
TRBJ2-2 | NA | TRBV27 | NA | CASSLGRGNTGELFF | TGTGCCAGCAGTTTGGGTAGGGGGAACACCGGGGAGCTGTTTTTT
TRBJ2-5 | NA | TRBV30 | NA | CAWDRLGGQETQYF | TGTGCCTGGGACAGGTTGGGGGGCCAAGAGACCCAGTACTTC
TRBJ1-1 | NA | TRBV21-1 | NA | CASSKVGDYTEAFF | TGTGCCAGCAGCAAGGTAGGGGACTACACTGAAGCTTTCTTT
TRBJ1-4 | NA | TRBV28 | once | CASRQGGANEKLFF | TGTGCCAGCAGGCAAGGGGGTGCTAATGAAAAACTGTTTTTT
TRBJ2-5 | TRBD2 | TRBV7-6 | NA | CASTLGTSAQETQYF | TGTGCCAGCACCCTCGGGACTAGCGCACAAGAGACCCAGTACTTC
TRBJ2-1 | NA | TRBV6-5 | NA | CASSSSDRRDEQFF | TGTGCCAGCAGTTCCTCGGACAGGAGGGATGAGCAGTTCTTC
TRBJ2-7 | NA | TRBV9 | NA | CASSVEAFDEQYF | TGTGCCAGCAGCGTAGAAGCGTTCGACGAGCAGTACTTC
TRBJ2-1 | NA | TRBV3-1/TRBV3-2 | NA | CASSQQGSYNEQFF | TGTGCCAGCAGCCAGCAGGGATCCTACAATGAGCAGTTCTTC
TRBJ1-1 | NA | TRBV12-3/TRBV12-4 | NA | CASSLGRNTEAFF | TGTGCCAGCAGTTTAGGCAGGAACACTGAAGCTTTCTTT
TRBJ2-3 | NA | TRBV10-3 | NA | CAISGRDSTDTQYF | TGTGCCATCAGTGGCCGGGATAGCACAGATACGCAGTATTTT
TRBJ2-1 | NA | TRBV4-2 | NA | CASSQDKDPYNEQFF | TGTGCCAGCAGCCAGGATAAAGATCCTTACAATGAGCAGTTCTTC
TRBJ1-1 | NA | TRBV7-3 | NA | CASSNSVNTEAFF | TGTGCCAGCAGTAACAGTGTGAACACTGAAGCTTTCTTT
TRBJ1-4 | TRBD1 | TRBV19 | NA | CASSDRGQDNEKLFF | TGTGCCAGCTCGGACAGGGGGCAGGATAATGAAAAACTGTTTTTT
TRBJ1-1 | NA | TRBV6-5 | NA | CASSYSYGNTEAFF | TGTGCCAGCAGTTACTCGTACGGGAACACTGAAGCTTTCTTT
TRBJ2-1 | NA | TRBV2 | NA | CASRPDWNEQFF | TGTGCCAGCAGGCCGGACTGGAATGAGCAGTTCTTC
TRBJ2-7 | NA | TRBV5-1 | once | CASSLGLREQYF | TGCGCCAGCAGCTTGGGACTACGGGAGCAGTACTTC
TRBJ1-2 | NA | TRBV6-2/TRBV6-3 | NA | CASSYSSGAGGYTF | TGTGCCAGCAGTTACTCGAGTGGGGCAGGAGGCTACACCTTC
TRBJ1-6 | NA | TRBV14 | NA | CASSPGHYNSPLHF | TGTGCCAGCAGCCCGGGACATTATAATTCACCCCTCCACTTT
TRBJ1-5 | NA | TRBV18 | NA | CASSPPGGNQPQHF | TGTGCCAGCTCACCACCAGGGGGCAATCAGCCCCAGCATTTT
TRBJ1-2 | NA | TRBV6-5 | NA | CASSSRQGLHGYTF | TGTGCCAGCAGTTCGCGGCAGGGGCTTCATGGCTACACCTTC
TRBJ2-1 | TRBD2 | TRBV19 | NA | CASRNPRAGATSGVNEQFF | TGTGCCAGTAGAAATCCCCGAGCGGGAGCGACGTCTGGCGTCAATGAGCAGTTCTTC
TRBJ2-1 | NA | TRBV5-1 | few | CASSLNGAEYNEQFF | TGCGCCAGCAGCTTGAACGGAGCGGAGTACAATGAGCAGTTCTTC
TRBJ1-5 | NA | TRBV7-9 | once | CASSSGEVSNQPQHF | TGTGCCAGCAGCTCCGGAGAGGTTAGCAATCAGCCCCAGCATTTT
TRBJ1-2 | NA | TRBV6-5 | NA | CASSYSGLEGYTF | TGTGCCAGCAGTTACTCAGGGCTTGAGGGCTACACCTTC
TRBJ2-3 | NA | TRBV6-1 | NA | CASSGGRWGLGDTQYF | TGTGCCAGCAGTGGAGGAAGGTGGGGTCTGGGAGATACGCAGTATTTT
TRBJ2-7 | TRBD1 | TRBV7-2 | NA | CASSSQGASYEQYF | TGTGCCAGCAGCTCTCAGGGGGCTTCCTACGAGCAGTACTTC
TRBJ1-1 | TRBD1 | TRBV3-1/TRBV3-2 | NA | CASSPTGDTEAFF | TGTGCCAGCAGCCCGACAGGGGACACTGAAGCTTTCTTT
TRBJ2-1 | NA | TRBV18 | NA | CASSAGTTSYNEQFF | TGTGCCAGCTCAGCCGGGACGACCTCCTACAATGAGCAGTTCTTC
TRBJ2-1 | NA | TRBV27 | once | CASSLSTAYNEQFF | TGTGCCAGCAGTTTATCGACCGCCTACAATGAGCAGTTCTTC
TRBJ1-5 | TRBD1 | TRBV10-3 | NA | CAISESTGGNNQPQHF | TGTGCCATCAGTGAGTCGACAGGGGGCAACAATCAGCCCCAGCATTTT
TRBJ2-5 | NA | TRBV7-2 | NA | CASSSSPGWEETQYF | TGTGCCAGCAGCTCCTCGCCGGGTTGGGAAGAGACCCAGTACTTC
TRBJ1-2 | NA | TRBV5-1 | NA | CASSPRLGDYGYTF | TGCGCCAGCAGCCCGCGGCTGGGTGACTATGGCTACACCTTC
TRBJ1-1 | NA | TRBV18 | NA | CASSPLSISGISNTEAFF | TGTGCCAGCTCACCACTTTCCATAAGCGGGATTTCAAACACTGAAGCTTTCTTT
TRBJ2-1 | NA | TRBV28 | few | CAIQGSSYNEQFF | TGTGCCATACAGGGAAGCTCCTACAATGAGCAGTTCTTC
TRBJ1-5 | NA | TRBV6-2/TRBV6-3 | few | CASSYLAGRNQPQHF | TGTGCCAGCAGTTACTTGGCAGGGAGGAATCAGCCCCAGCATTTT
TRBJ2-3 | NA | TRBV5-6 | NA | CASSLAGGASEDPDTQYF | TGTGCCAGCAGCTTGGCCGGCGGGGCTAGCGAGGATCCAGATACGCAGTATTTT
TRBJ1-3 | TRBD1 | TRBV19 | once | CASSVAGGRRNTIYF | TGTGCCAGTAGTGTCGCAGGGGGCCGGAGAAACACCATATATTTT
TRBJ1-6 | TRBD1 | TRBV9 | NA | CASSDRQGVNSPLHF | TGTGCCAGCAGCGATCGACAGGGGGTCAATTCACCCCTCCACTTT
TRBJ2-3 | TRBD2 | TRBV5-8 | NA | CASSSGTSGRETQYF | TGTGCCAGCAGCTCGGGGACTAGCGGGAGGGAAACGCAGTATTTT
TRBJ2-1 | TRBD1 | TRBV3-1/TRBV3-2 | NA | CASSPRIEVRDRYNEQFF | TGCGCCAGCAGCCCCCGGATAGAGGTCCGGGACAGGTACAATGAGCAGTTCTTC
TRBJ1-4 | NA | TRBV29-1 | once | CSVNDGGLGEKLFF | TGCAGCGTGAATGACGGGGGTCTAGGAGAAAAACTGTTTTTT
TRBJ2-1 | NA | TRBV18 | NA | CASSPTLEEKEQFF | TGTGCCAGCTCACCTACCCTCGAGGAGAAGGAGCAGTTCTTC
TRBJ2-3 | NA | TRBV7-6 | NA | CASSLGPDTQYF | TGTGCCAGCAGCTTAGGTCCAGATACGCAGTATTTT
TRBJ2-7 | NA | TRBV6-2/TRBV6-3 | NA | CASSLRDHEQYF | TGTGCCAGCAGTCTCAGGGATCACGAGCAGTACTTC